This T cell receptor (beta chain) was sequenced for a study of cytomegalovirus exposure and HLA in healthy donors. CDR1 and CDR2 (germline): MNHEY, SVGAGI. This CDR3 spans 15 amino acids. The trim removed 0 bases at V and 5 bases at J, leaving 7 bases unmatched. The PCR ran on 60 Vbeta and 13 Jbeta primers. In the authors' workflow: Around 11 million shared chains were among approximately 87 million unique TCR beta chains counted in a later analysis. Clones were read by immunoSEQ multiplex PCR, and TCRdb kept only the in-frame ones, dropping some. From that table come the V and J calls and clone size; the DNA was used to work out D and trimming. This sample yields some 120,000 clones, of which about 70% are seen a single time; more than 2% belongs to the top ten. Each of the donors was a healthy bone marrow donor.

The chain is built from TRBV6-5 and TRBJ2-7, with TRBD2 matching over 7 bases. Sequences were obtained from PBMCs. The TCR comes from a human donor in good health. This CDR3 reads CASSYSYGGSHEQYF. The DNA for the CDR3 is TGTGCCAGCAGTTACTCGTACGGGGGGTCCCACGAGCAGTACTTC.